Each of the 32 T cell receptor beta chains below was sequenced from the same sample in a study of cytomegalovirus exposure and HLA in healthy donors. The PCR made use of 60 Vbeta and 13 Jbeta primers. Assay: immunoSEQ multiplex PCR; the TCRdb copy retains only in-frame clones and omits some. This sample has about 140,000 clones; 80% occur once, and the top ten carry roughly 4.5%. Specimen: PBMCs. All receptors come from a man aged 35 to 55 in good health and CMV-seronegative.

This chain connects TRBV5-1 to TRBJ1-1; D possibly corresponds to TRBD1 (6 bases). Germline V CDR1 and CDR2: SGHRS, YFSETQ. The CDR3 extends over 14 amino acids. V was trimmed by 0 bases and J by 3 bases, leaving 9 bases between them. CDR3 sequence: CASSLGGRDTEAFF. CDR3 in DNA: TGCGCCAGCAGCTTGGGGGGGCGGGACACTGAAGCTTTCTTT.

J is TRBJ2-2 and V is TRBV27; 12 positions match TRBD2. From germline, CDR1 is MNHEY and CDR2 SMNVEV (reference sequence). With 7 bases clipped from V and 3 bases from J, the junction kept 9 bases outside the gene matches. The CDR3 loop spans 17 amino acids. The CDR3 reads CASTPRTSGVYTGELFF. The CDR3 nucleotides are TGTGCCAGCACTCCCAGGACTAGCGGGGTTTACACCGGGGAGCTGTTTTTT.

The V gene is TRBV7-9, the J gene TRBJ1-2; 8 positions agree with TRBD1. The germline CDR1 and CDR2 sequences are SEHNR and FQNEAQ (reference sequence). V trimming: 3 bases; J trimming: 4 bases; junction bases outside the gene matches: 1. This CDR3 has 13 residues. CDR3 region: CASSFGTGYGYTF. The CDR3 DNA sequence: TGTGCCAGCAGCTTCGGGACAGGCTATGGCTACACCTTC.

The chain carries TRBV25-1 and TRBJ1-1, with a possible D match to TRBD1 (5 bases). The V end was cut by 6 bases, the J end by 1 base, with 12 bases between. Germline-derived CDR1 and CDR2 are MGHDK and SYGVNS. CDR3 length equals 14 residues. Here the CDR3 DNA reads TGTGCCAGCAGGGGGCTTACAGAGAACACTGAAGCTTTCTTT. This encodes CASRGLTENTEAFF.

The chain combines TRBV4-3 with TRBJ2-7; 12 nucleotides line up with TRBD1. The CDR3 is made up of 16 amino acids. Germline trimming cut 0 bases from V and 5 bases from J; bases unmatched to any gene: 5. Germline values: CDR1 LGHNA, CDR2 YSLEER. CDR3 region: CASSQEWGQGADEQYF. Written as DNA, the CDR3 is TGCGCCAGCAGCCAAGAATGGGGACAGGGGGCGGACGAGCAGTACTTC.

This chain connects TRBV2 to TRBJ1-3; 7 bases are shared with TRBD1. Trimming took 3 bases from V and 0 from J; bases not matched to a gene: 17. The CDR3 sequence is 20 residues long. Germline V gene lookup returns CDR1 SNHLY and CDR2 FYNNEI. CDR3 sequence reads: CASSDGLGTANVYSGNTIYF. The CDR3, as DNA: TGTGCCAGCAGTGACGGCCTTGGGACAGCCAACGTTTACTCTGGAAACACCATATATTTT.

The CDR3 bases are TGCGCCAGCAGCCAAGATTTAGCACGGTTGGACTATGGCTACACCTTC. Translation gives CASSQDLARLDYGYTF. V is TRBV4-3 and J is TRBJ1-2; D call uncertain. V dropped 0 bases and J dropped 3 bases, with 14 bases sitting between them. There are 16 residues in the CDR3. The germline V gene has CDR1 LGHNA and CDR2 YSLEER.

This clone has more than one count but fewer than ten. The genes are TRBV11-2 and TRBJ2-1; 7 positions match TRBD1. Germline loops: CDR1 SGHAT, CDR2 FQNNGV. The CDR3 has 16 residues. Germline trimming cut 5 bases from V and 4 bases from J; bases unmatched to any gene: 11. The DNA for the CDR3 is TGTGCCAGCAGCCAACAGGGGCAATTCCTTTACAATGAGCAGTTCTTC. It translates to CASSQQGQFLYNEQFF.

The chain links TRBV9 to TRBJ1-2, with 8 bases matching TRBD1. The CDR3 runs 14 residues. Germline CDR1 and CDR2: SGDLS and YYNGEE. The ends lost 4 bases at V and 8 bases at J; junction bases unmatched: 10. The CDR3 sequence: CASSNPRTGYGYTF. The CDR3 bases are TGTGCCAGCAGCAACCCGAGGACAGGGTACGGCTACACCTTC.

The gene calls are TRBV7-2 and TRBJ1-2; D ambiguous. Trimming took off 1 base at V and 10 bases at J, with 7 bases between the two ends. The CDR3 length is 11 residues. CDR1 SGHTA and CDR2 FQGNSA come from the germline V gene. This CDR3 is CASSLVRVYTF. The CDR3 DNA sequence: TGTGCCAGCAGCTTAGTTCGGGTCTACACCTTC.

The chain employs TRBV6-1 and TRBJ2-4, with 11 positions matching TRBD2. The CDR3 contains 18 residues. Germline V gives CDR1 MNHNS, CDR2 SASEGT. V shed 4 bases and J 7 bases; nucleotides not matched to a gene: 15. The CDR3 DNA follows: TGTGCCAGCAGTGGCCTGACTAGCGGGGTTAGCCGGGGGAACATTCAGTACTTC. This sequence encodes CASSGLTSGVSRGNIQYF.

The genes are TRBV19 and TRBJ1-6; the match to TRBD1 covers 10 bases. V was pared by 4 bases and J by 0 bases, with 6 bases of the junction left unmatched. The CDR3 totals 18 residues. Germline lookup yields CDR1 LNHDA and CDR2 SQIVND (reference sequence). The CDR3 protein is CASSTPDRGSSYNSPLHF. DNA of the CDR3: TGTGCCAGTAGTACCCCGGACAGGGGGAGCTCCTATAATTCACCCCTCCACTTT.

The V call is TRBV12-5, the J call TRBJ1-5, with unresolved D. The CDR3 is 14 amino acids. The ends were cut back, 5 bases at V and 1 base at J, with 9 bases in the middle. Germline-derived CDR1 and CDR2 are LGHNT and FRNRAP. The CDR3 loop is CASGPSVSNQPQHF. CDR3 in DNA: TGTGCTAGTGGTCCCTCTGTCAGCAATCAGCCCCAGCATTTT. Looking up the rest from reference TRBV12-5 and TRBJ1-5 gives the full variable domain: DARVTQTPRHKVTEMGQEVTMRCQPILGHNTVFWYRQTMMQGLELLAYFRNRAPLDDSGMPKDRFSAEMPDATLATLKIQPSEPRDSAVYFCASGPSVSNQPQHFGDGTRLSIL.

V is TRBV7-8 and J is TRBJ1-6, with D maybe TRBD1 (6 bases). V was trimmed by 1 base and J by 5 bases, leaving 18 bases between them. Germline V gene data show CDR1 as SGHVS and CDR2 as FQNEAQ. This CDR3 region has 18 residues. The DNA for the CDR3 is TGTGCCAGCAGCTTAGTTCCCCAGGGGCCGGCAGATAATTCACCCCTCCACTTT. The encoded protein is CASSLVPQGPADNSPLHF. The full variable domain, with the rest looked up from reference TRBV7-8 and TRBJ1-6, is GAGVSQSPRYKVAKRGQDVALRCDPISGHVSLFWYQQALGQGPEFLTYFQNEAQLDKSGLPSDRFFAERPEGSVSTLKIQRTQQEDSAVYLCASSLVPQGPADNSPLHFGNGTRLTVT.

The genes are TRBV18 and TRBJ1-5; D is unclear. The germline V gene has CDR1 KGHSH and CDR2 LQKENI. The V gene lost 3 bases and the J gene lost 2 bases, with 8 bases spanning the gap. The CDR3 contains 14 residues. In nucleotides, the CDR3 is TGTGCCAGCTCACCCATGGCGGGCAATCAGCCCCAGCATTTT. It yields the protein CASSPMAGNQPQHF.

The rearrangement uses TRBV9 and TRBJ1-5; TRBD1 might be the D (5 bases). The germline V gene encodes CDR1 SGDLS and CDR2 YYNGEE. V shed 1 base and J shed 1 base, with 6 bases lying between them. The CDR3 runs to 14 residues. For the CDR3, the DNA is TGTGCCAGCAGCGTATCAGGGAGCAATCAGCCCCAGCATTTT. Its translation: CASSVSGSNQPQHF. The variable domain in full, with the rest retrieved from reference TRBV9 and TRBJ1-5, is DSGVTQTPKHLITATGQRVTLRCSPRSGDLSVYWYQQSLDQGLQFLIQYYNGEERAKGNILERFSAQQFPDLHSELNLSSLELGDSALYFCASSVSGSNQPQHFGDGTRLSIL.

The chain couples TRBV15 to TRBJ1-6; 9 nucleotides align to TRBD1. Germline values: CDR1 LNHNV, CDR2 YYDKDF (reference sequence). Trimming at V came to 4 bases and at J to 6 bases, leaving 4 bases not matched to a gene. The CDR3 extends over 15 amino acids. The CDR3: CATSTSGQGNSPLHF. The CDR3 nucleotides are TGTGCCACCAGCACGTCGGGACAGGGTAATTCACCCCTCCACTTT. The entire variable domain, with the rest obtained from reference TRBV15 and TRBJ1-6, is as follows: DAMVIQNPRYQVTQFGKPVTLSCSQTLNHNVMYWYQQKSSQAPKLLFHYYDKDFNNEADTPDNFQSRRPNTSFCFLDIRSPGLGDTAMYLCATSTSGQGNSPLHFGNGTRLTVT.

V gene TRBV5-6 combines with J gene TRBJ2-2; D is unresolved. CDR3 length equals 13 residues. V gave up 1 base and J gave up 7 bases, with 8 bases separating them. Germline CDR1 reads SGHDT; CDR2 reads YYEEEE. CDR3 coding DNA: TGTGCCAGCAGCTTGATTGGAGTCGGGGAGCTGTTTTTT. This encodes CASSLIGVGELFF.

V and J are TRBV7-9 and TRBJ2-2, with D uncertain. There are 15 residues in the CDR3. Germline lookup yields CDR1 SEHNR and CDR2 FQNEAQ (reference sequence). The V gene lost 6 bases and the J gene lost 1 base, with 12 bases spanning the gap. The CDR3 DNA reads TGTGCCAGCAGACATTTACCCCGGAACACCGGGGAGCTGTTTTTT. Its protein is CASRHLPRNTGELFF.

This chain uses TRBV9 with TRBJ2-5; TRBD2 matches at 8 bases. V lost 3 bases and J lost 1; bases outside the gene matches: 14. Germline CDR1 and CDR2: SGDLS and YYNGEE. The CDR3 extends over 18 amino acids. CDR3 coding DNA: TGTGCCAGCAGCGCTGGCCCTGGGGCGGGGGGATCCCAAGAGACCCAGTACTTC. Translated, it gives CASSAGPGAGGSQETQYF.

The chain employs TRBV11-2 and TRBJ1-1; D gene ambiguous. The CDR3 sequence is 12 residues long. Germline V lookup: CDR1 SGHAT, CDR2 FQNNGV. V lost 5 bases and J lost 0, with 4 bases in between. The CDR3 nucleotides are TGTGCCAGCAGCCGGGTGAACACTGAAGCTTTCTTT. Translation gives CASSRVNTEAFF.

The V call is TRBV6-6, the J call TRBJ2-5, with 9 bases matching TRBD1. V trimming: 6 bases; J trimming: 5 bases; junction bases outside the gene matches: 7. The CDR3 is 14 residues long. Germline V gene lookup returns CDR1 MNHNY and CDR2 SVGAGI (reference sequence). CDR3 in DNA: TGTGCCAGCAGGCCGGACAGGGGTCAGGAGACCCAGTACTTC. Translating gives CASRPDRGQETQYF.

This chain uses TRBV7-2 with TRBJ2-2, with 14 bases fitting TRBD2. This CDR3 is built from 17 residues. The J segment lost 0 bases and the V segment lost 5 bases, leaving 2 bases of the junction unmatched. Germline lookup yields CDR1 SGHTA and CDR2 FQGNSA. The CDR3 DNA reads TGTGCCAGCAGCAAGGGACTAGCGGGGGCGAACACCGGGGAGCTGTTTTTT. Translating gives CASSKGLAGANTGELFF.

There are a few counts of this clone. The chain couples TRBV7-9 to TRBJ2-3; 10 nucleotides align to TRBD2. After removal of 4 bases from V and 3 bases from J, the junction contained 10 bases not matched to a gene. The germline V gene encodes CDR1 SEHNR and CDR2 FQNEAQ (reference sequence). The CDR3 loop spans 17 amino acids. The CDR3, as DNA: TGTGCCAGCAGCTCCCGGATAGCGGGGGGCGGGACAGATACGCAGTATTTT. Amino acids: CASSSRIAGGGTDTQYF.

This rearrangement joins TRBV15 to TRBJ2-5; 7 nucleotides agree with TRBD1. The last part of the DNA fits TRBJ2-7 better; the J call may be wrong. In germline, CDR1 is LNHNV, CDR2 YYDKDF (reference sequence). The CDR3 is 13 amino acids. This chain's CDR3 is CATSRDRPYEQYF. The CDR3 nucleotides are TGTGCCACCAGCAGGGACAGGCCCTACGAGCAGTACTTC.

The genes are TRBV5-1 and TRBJ1-6, with a weak D call TRBD1 (6 bases). V lost 0 bases to trimming and J lost 8 bases, with 15 bases between them. The CDR3 spans 16 residues. Looked up from germline, CDR1 is SGHRS and CDR2 is YFSETQ. This CDR3 is CASSLDRGARDSPLHF. For the CDR3, the DNA is TGCGCCAGCAGCTTGGATCGGGGGGCGCGCGATTCACCCCTCCACTTT.

This clone was seen only once. The rearrangement uses TRBV2 and TRBJ2-5; D may be TRBD1 (5 bases). Germline CDR1 reads SNHLY; CDR2 reads FYNNEI. This CDR3 has 14 residues. V was shortened by 5 bases and J by 5 bases, with 15 bases between the two germline ends. CDR3 protein: CASSFQGLGETQYF. The CDR3 DNA reads TGTGCCAGCAGTTTTCAGGGTCTGGGGGAGACCCAGTACTTC.

The rearrangement joins TRBV6-5 to TRBJ1-1; TRBD1 is a possible D gene (5 bases). The CDR3 sequence is 14 residues long. Trimming shortened V by 9 bases and J by 1 base, and 15 bases separated the two germline ends. The germline V gene encodes CDR1 MNHEY and CDR2 SVGAGI. As DNA, the CDR3 is TGTGCCAGTCGTCCGAGACAGACGAACACTGAAGCTTTCTTT. This translates into CASRPRQTNTEAFF.

This chain connects TRBV6-5 to TRBJ1-6, with TRBD1 matching over 7 bases. The CDR3 covers 15 residues. Looked up from germline, CDR1 is MNHEY and CDR2 is SVGAGI. The V gene end was trimmed by 2 bases and the J gene end by 6 bases; junction bases not matched to a gene: 4. The CDR3 protein is CASSYGDRINSPLHF. CDR3 DNA sequence: TGTGCCAGCAGTTACGGGGACAGAATTAATTCACCCCTCCACTTT.

The rearrangement links TRBV27 to TRBJ2-7; TRBD2 might be the D (5 bases). The CDR3 has 12 amino acids. Germline V gives CDR1 MNHEY, CDR2 SMNVEV (reference sequence). Trimming left V 4 bases short and J 3 bases short, with 7 bases between. The DNA of the CDR3 is TGTGCCAGCAGTTCAGACTACTACGAGCAGTACTTC. It translates to CASSSDYYEQYF.

The chain joins TRBV23-1 to TRBJ2-3, with D possibly being TRBD2 (7 bases). TRBV23-1 is an ORF for which the function is uncertain. The germline V and J ends were trimmed by 6 bases and 4 bases, with 20 bases remaining between them. This CDR3 contains 16 residues. CDR3 loop: CASRGPRGAYPDTQYF. CDR3 bases: TGCGCCAGCAGAGGCCCCCGGGGGGCCTATCCAGATACGCAGTATTTT.

V and J are TRBV19 and TRBJ1-1; TRBD1 aligns across 7 bases. Trimming took 6 bases from V and 0 from J; bases not matched to a gene: 19. The CDR3 has 19 residues. In germline, CDR1 is LNHDA, CDR2 SQIVND (reference sequence). The CDR3: CASSHRPIQGKSMNTEAFF. CDR3 coding DNA: TGTGCCAGTAGCCACAGACCCATACAGGGGAAGAGTATGAACACTGAAGCTTTCTTT.